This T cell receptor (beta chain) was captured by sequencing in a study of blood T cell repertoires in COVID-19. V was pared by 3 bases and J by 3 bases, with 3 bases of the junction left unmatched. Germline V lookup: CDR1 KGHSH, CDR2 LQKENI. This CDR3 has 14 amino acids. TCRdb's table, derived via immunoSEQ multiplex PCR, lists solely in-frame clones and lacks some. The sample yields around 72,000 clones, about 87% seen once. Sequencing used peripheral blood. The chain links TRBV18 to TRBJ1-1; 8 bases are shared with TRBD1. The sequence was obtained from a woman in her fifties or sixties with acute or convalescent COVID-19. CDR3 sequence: CASSPGTGYTEAFF. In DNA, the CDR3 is TGTGCCAGCTCACCCGGGACAGGATACACTGAAGCTTTCTTT.